The 19 T cell receptor beta chains below come from one sample, sequenced in a study of cytomegalovirus exposure and HLA in healthy donors. PCR involved 60 Vbeta and 13 Jbeta primers. TCRdb's copy holds only in-frame clones and misses some; the assay was immunoSEQ multiplex PCR. The sample carries around 130,000 clones, 60% to 85% recorded once. Sequencing was performed on PBMCs. These receptors were collected from a man aged 40-49 years in good health and CMV-seronegative.

This clone was counted only a few times. V usage is TRBV5-1 and J usage is TRBJ2-1; 9 bases are shared with TRBD2. Germline CDR1 is SGHRS and CDR2 is YFSETQ. Germline trimming cut 0 bases from V and 6 bases from J; bases unmatched to any gene: 7. The CDR3 totals 16 residues. CDR3: CASSLEPSGVLNEQFF. CDR3 nucleotide sequence: TGCGCCAGCAGCTTGGAGCCTAGCGGGGTCCTCAATGAGCAGTTCTTC.

V usage is TRBV12-5 and J usage is TRBJ2-3, with D possibly being TRBD2 (6 bases). The CDR3 extends over 15 amino acids. V was clipped by 2 bases and J by 1 base, with 10 bases between them. The germline V gene encodes CDR1 LGHNT and CDR2 FRNRAP. DNA of the CDR3: TGTGCTAGTGGTTTGTGGGTAGCGGGCACAGATACGCAGTATTTT. Translating it yields CASGLWVAGTDTQYF.

The rearrangement uses TRBV5-1 and TRBJ2-1; TRBD1 is a possible D gene (6 bases). Germline V CDR1 and CDR2: SGHRS, YFSETQ. This CDR3 has 13 residues. Trimming removed 2 bases at V and 5 bases at J, with 8 bases between. CDR3 in DNA: TGCGCCAGCAGCTTAAACAGGGACAATGAGCAGTTCTTC. Translated: CASSLNRDNEQFF.

This chain connects TRBV4-1 to TRBJ2-5, with D possibly TRBD1 on 6 matching bases. The V gene's germline CDR1 is MGHRA and CDR2 YSYEKL. Trimming pared 7 bases from V and 4 bases from J, leaving 19 bases between. The CDR3 spans 15 residues. The CDR3 loop reads CASTESRGGGETQYF. The CDR3, as DNA: TGCGCCAGCACCGAATCCAGGGGTGGAGGAGAGACCCAGTACTTC.

This chain joins TRBV5-8 and TRBJ2-7; a weak D match, TRBD1 (6 bases). Germline V lookup: CDR1 SGHTS, CDR2 YDEGEE. CDR3 size: 14 residues. Between the trimmed V and J ends, which lost 4 bases and 4 bases, there was a span of 15 bases. The CDR3 here is CASSVEQGNYEQYF. DNA of the CDR3: TGTGCCAGCAGCGTTGAGCAGGGGAATTACGAGCAGTACTTC.

The chain joins TRBV19 to TRBJ2-1; 9 bases match TRBD1. There are 15 residues in the CDR3. CDR1 and CDR2 from the germline V gene are LNHDA and SQIVND (reference sequence). V gave up 6 bases and J gave up 5 bases; unmatched junction bases: 8. CDR3 bases: TGTGCCAGTAGCACAGGGGGCGTAGGGGACAATGAGCAGTTCTTC. Translation: CASSTGGVGDNEQFF.

V usage is TRBV4-2 and J usage is TRBJ2-2, with a weak D call TRBD1 (5 bases). The CDR3 spans 16 residues. Trimming pared 1 base from V and 5 bases from J, leaving 14 bases between. Germline V gene sequence: CDR1 LGHNA, CDR2 YNFKEQ. CDR3 amino acids: CASSQVRGSQTGELFF. The CDR3 DNA reads TGTGCCAGCAGCCAAGTAAGGGGAAGTCAGACCGGGGAGCTGTTTTTT.

This sequence joins TRBV19 and TRBJ2-2; no firm D call. CDR1 is LNHDA and CDR2 is SQIVND in the germline V gene (reference sequence). There are 12 residues in the CDR3. Trimming pared 2 bases from V and 6 bases from J, leaving 4 bases between. CDR3: CASSISSGELFF. For the CDR3, the DNA is TGTGCCAGTAGTATATCTTCCGGGGAGCTGTTTTTT.

The chain carries TRBV4-1 and TRBJ1-4; D is possibly TRBD1 (6 bases). CDR1 MGHRA and CDR2 YSYEKL come from the germline V gene. V was trimmed by 0 bases and J by 4 bases, leaving 15 bases between them. CDR3 length equals 17 residues. The CDR3 reads CASSQDHPGQRNEKLFF. Written as DNA, the CDR3 is TGCGCCAGCAGCCAAGATCACCCCGGACAGCGTAATGAAAAACTGTTTTTT.

CDR3 region: CASSPKRRDYNSPLHF. The CDR3 DNA reads as TGTGCCAGCAGCCCCAAGCGGAGAGATTATAATTCACCCCTCCACTTT. The V call is TRBV28, the J call TRBJ1-6; D is undetermined. The CDR3 has 16 residues. V was pared by 6 bases and J by 4 bases, with 16 bases between. The germline gives CDR1 MDHEN, CDR2 SYDVKM.

The chain links TRBV30 to TRBJ2-4; perhaps TRBD1 as D (8 bases). In germline, CDR1 is GTSNPN, CDR2 SVGIG (reference sequence). The CDR3 runs 17 residues. Trimming shortened V by 5 bases and J by 8 bases, and 28 bases separated the two germline ends. The CDR3 DNA follows: TGTGCCTGGGGGCCCCTCGGACAGGGAGGGTCCGAGGACATTCAGTACTTC. It is translated as CAWGPLGQGGSEDIQYF.

The gene calls are TRBV7-8 and TRBJ1-5; D not resolved. The CDR3 has 17 amino acids. CDR1 and CDR2 from the germline V gene are SGHVS and FQNEAQ. Trimming took off 2 bases at V and 0 bases at J, with 14 bases between the two ends. CDR3 sequence: CASSLSGLRPSNQPQHF. CDR3 nucleotide sequence: TGTGCCAGCAGCTTATCAGGCCTTAGGCCTAGCAATCAGCCCCAGCATTTT. Using reference TRBV7-8 and TRBJ1-5 for the parts outside the CDR3, the full variable domain is GAGVSQSPRYKVAKRGQDVALRCDPISGHVSLFWYQQALGQGPEFLTYFQNEAQLDKSGLPSDRFFAERPEGSVSTLKIQRTQQEDSAVYLCASSLSGLRPSNQPQHFGDGTRLSIL.

This clone was counted a single time. The chain has TRBV6-1 and TRBJ2-7; D is possibly TRBD1 (6 bases). This CDR3 region has 13 residues. In germline, CDR1 is MNHNS, CDR2 SASEGT. Trimming stripped 8 bases from V and 2 bases from J, with 13 bases between. The CDR3 spells CASPGQFAYEQYF. The DNA of the CDR3 is TGTGCCAGCCCAGGACAGTTTGCCTACGAGCAGTACTTC.

The genes are TRBV12-5 and TRBJ2-3; 16 bases are shared with TRBD2. The length of the CDR3 is 23 residues. Trimming cost V 1 base and J 0 bases; bases outside gene matches: 16. Germline lookup yields CDR1 LGHNT and CDR2 FRNRAP. CDR3 DNA: TGTGCTAGTGGTTTGGGGGGACTAGCGGGAGGGGGCCTATCAGGGTCTAGCACAGATACGCAGTATTTT. Its protein product is CASGLGGLAGGGLSGSSTDTQYF. Full variable domain (outside the CDR3, taken from reference TRBV12-5 and TRBJ2-3): DARVTQTPRHKVTEMGQEVTMRCQPILGHNTVFWYRQTMMQGLELLAYFRNRAPLDDSGMPKDRFSAEMPDATLATLKIQPSEPRDSAVYFCASGLGGLAGGGLSGSSTDTQYFGPGTRLTVL.

Turning to this clone: The sample carries other DNA sequences with the same CDR3. The chain has TRBV5-6 and TRBJ2-7, with TRBD2 identical over 7 bases. CDR1 is SGHDT, CDR2 YYEEEE, per germline. The CDR3 runs to 14 residues. The junction had 5 bases not matched to a gene; V was cut back by 0 bases and J by 5 bases. CDR3 in DNA: TGTGCCAGCAGCTTGGGTCTAGCGGTCCACGAGCAGTACTTC. It encodes CASSLGLAVHEQYF. Full variable domain (missing parts from reference TRBV5-6 and TRBJ2-7): DAGVTQSPTHLIKTRGQQVTLRCSPKSGHDTVSWYQQALGQGPQFIFQYYEEEERQRGNFPDRFSGHQFPNYSSELNVNALLLGDSALYLCASSLGLAVHEQYFGPGTRLTVT.

This sequence joins TRBV27 and TRBJ2-3; the match to TRBD2 covers 12 bases. V shed 3 bases and J 3 bases; nucleotides not matched to a gene: 7. CDR1 and CDR2 from the germline V gene are MNHEY and SMNVEV (reference sequence). The CDR3 runs 17 residues. The CDR3: CASSFISLAGGTDTQYF. CDR3 nucleotide sequence: TGTGCCAGCAGTTTTATCTCACTAGCGGGAGGAACAGATACGCAGTATTTT.

V gene TRBV27 combines with J gene TRBJ2-7; the D gene is possibly TRBD1 (6 bases). This CDR3 spans 13 amino acids. V was clipped by 6 bases and J by 5 bases, with 14 bases between them. CDR1 MNHEY and CDR2 SMNVEV come from the germline V gene (reference sequence). CDR3 in amino acids: CASSLGGGDEQYF. The CDR3 nucleotides are TGTGCCAGCAGCCTAGGGGGTGGGGACGAGCAGTACTTC.

This chain links TRBV10-3 with TRBJ2-7, with 11 bases that match TRBD2. Germline values: CDR1 ENHRY, CDR2 SYGVKD. This CDR3 is built from 16 residues. With 6 bases clipped from V and 2 bases from J, the junction kept 9 bases outside the gene matches. CDR3 sequence (DNA): TGTGCCATCAGCCCCATTGGGACTAGCGGCCCCTACGAGCAGTACTTC. Its translation is CAISPIGTSGPYEQYF.

The chain joins TRBV5-4 to TRBJ1-5; 10 bases are shared with TRBD1. V trimming: 0 bases; J trimming: 6 bases; junction bases outside the gene matches: 6. This CDR3 region has 16 residues. Per the germline V gene, CDR1 is SGHNT and CDR2 is YYREEE (reference sequence). The CDR3: CASSLGTGGSTQPQHF. Written as DNA, the CDR3 is TGTGCCAGCAGCTTGGGGACAGGGGGTAGTACTCAGCCCCAGCATTTT. The whole variable domain, remainder taken from reference TRBV5-4 and TRBJ1-5, is ETGVTQSPTHLIKTRGQQVTLRCSSQSGHNTVSWYQQALGQGPQFIFQYYREEENGRGNFPPRFSGLQFPNYSSELNVNALELDDSALYLCASSLGTGGSTQPQHFGDGTRLSIL.